The rows below give T cell receptor beta chains drawn from one sample of a study of T cell responses to AZD1222 COVID-19 vaccine. Clones were read by immunoSEQ multiplex PCR, and TCRdb kept only the in-frame ones, dropping some. The sample lists 97,000 or so clones, 84% occurring once. The material was peripheral blood, obtained on day 0 of AZD1222 vaccination. These receptors originate from an adult in good health. Each CDR3 is given with its conserved first and last residue. The D gene is left open where the match is weak. Rows may omit the clone size; those that give it use once, few, many or a size class.

J | V | D | size | CDR3 | DNA
TRBJ2-1 | TRBV2 | TRBD2 | . | CASSPYLGLAGGEWEQFF | TGTGCCAGCAGTCCATACTTGGGACTAGCGGGGGGAGAGTGGGAGCAGTTCTTC
TRBJ2-2 | TRBV28 | . | . | CASSRTLITGELFF | TGTGCCAGCAGCCGGACTCTCATCACCGGGGAGCTGTTTTTT
TRBJ1-2 | TRBV27 | TRBD1 | . | CASSPGTGGRYGYTF | TGTGCCAGCAGTCCAGGGACAGGGGGTAGATATGGCTACACCTTC
TRBJ1-2 | TRBV11-3 | . | . | CASSLDRDRRKSGYTF | TGTGCCAGCAGCTTAGACCGGGACCGGAGAAAGAGTGGCTACACCTTC
TRBJ2-2 | TRBV6-2/TRBV6-3 | . | . | CASSTGTQNTGELFF | TGTGCCAGCAGTACCGGGACCCAAAACACCGGGGAGCTGTTTTTT
TRBJ2-2 | TRBV3-1/TRBV3-2 | . | . | CASSQEQGTNTGELFF | TGTGCCAGCAGCCAAGAACAGGGAACGAACACCGGGGAGCTGTTTTTT
TRBJ1-1 | TRBV7-9 | . | . | CASSLGLVQGDTEAFF | TGTGCCAGCAGCTTAGGTTTGGTACAGGGTGACACTGAAGCTTTCTTT
TRBJ1-2 | TRBV4-3 | . | . | CASSQGGEGYTF | TGCGCCAGCAGCCAGGGGGGAGAGGGCTACACCTTC
TRBJ2-1 | TRBV7-9 | . | . | CASSHTSGIYNEQFF | TGTGCCAGCAGCCATACGTCCGGGATTTACAATGAGCAGTTCTTC
TRBJ2-3 | TRBV6-1 | TRBD2 | few | CASSEALAGAAVGDTQYF | TGTGCCAGCAGTGAAGCGCTAGCGGGGGCGGCCGTGGGAGATACGCAGTATTTT
TRBJ2-1 | TRBV7-9 | . | . | CASSFQGIGTYSYNEQFF | TGTGCCAGCAGCTTTCAAGGAATAGGGACTTACTCCTACAATGAGCAGTTCTTC
TRBJ2-6 | TRBV19 | TRBD2 | many | CASSRGDAAGANVLTF | TGTGCCAGTAGCCGGGGGGACGCCGCTGGGGCCAACGTCCTGACTTTC
TRBJ1-5 | TRBV6-6 | TRBD1 | . | CASSWDRGSGQPQHF | TGTGCCAGCAGTTGGGACAGGGGGTCGGGTCAGCCCCAGCATTTT
TRBJ2-2 | TRBV27 | . | . | CASSRVNVNTGELFF | TGTGCCAGCAGTAGAGTCAACGTGAACACCGGGGAGCTGTTTTTT
TRBJ1-6 | TRBV19 | TRBD1 | . | CASEDRGNNSPLHF | TGTGCCAGTGAGGACAGGGGTAATAATTCACCCCTCCACTTT
TRBJ2-5 | TRBV4-2 | TRBD2 | . | CASSQDGTRRQETQYF | TGTGCCAGCAGCCAGGATGGGACTAGAAGACAAGAGACCCAGTACTTC
TRBJ1-2 | TRBV19 | . | . | CASSIPPPRGYGYTF | TGTGCCAGTAGTATCCCCCCCCCGAGGGGGTATGGCTACACCTTC
TRBJ2-2 | TRBV9 | . | . | CASSVGLTGELFF | TGTGCCAGCAGCGTAGGACTGACCGGGGAGCTGTTTTTT
TRBJ1-2 | TRBV29-1 | TRBD1 | many | CSVWRDRDPYGYTF | TGCAGCGTGTGGCGAGACAGGGATCCCTATGGCTACACCTTC
TRBJ1-1 | TRBV12-3/TRBV12-4 | . | . | CASRSGNPEAFF | TGTGCCAGCAGGTCTGGGAATCCTGAAGCTTTCTTT
TRBJ1-1 | TRBV10-1 | . | . | CASSDGSGEGTEAFF | TGCGCCAGCAGTGATGGATCAGGGGAGGGCACTGAAGCTTTCTTT
TRBJ1-1 | TRBV19 | . | . | CASSIVAAVTEAFF | TGTGCCAGTAGTATTGTCGCAGCGGTCACTGAAGCTTTCTTT
TRBJ2-2 | TRBV7-8 | . | few | CASSLVETNTGELFF | TGTGCCAGCAGCTTAGTGGAAACGAACACCGGGGAGCTGTTTTTT
TRBJ2-5 | TRBV5-1 | TRBD1 | few | CASSPGSTGGESKTQYF | TGCGCCAGCAGCCCGGGTAGTACAGGGGGCGAATCAAAGACCCAGTACTTC
TRBJ2-7 | TRBV28 | . | . | CASTEMGRPYEQYF | TGTGCCAGCACCGAGATGGGGAGGCCCTACGAGCAGTACTTC
TRBJ2-1 | TRBV28 | . | . | CASSLGATYNEQFF | TGTGCCAGCAGTTTAGGGGCCACCTACAATGAGCAGTTCTTC
TRBJ2-1 | TRBV19 | . | few | CASSSGQTGYNEQFF | TGTGCCAGTAGTTCCGGGCAAACGGGGTACAATGAGCAGTTCTTC
TRBJ1-2 | TRBV29-1 | . | . | CSVENSGYTF | TGCAGCGTGGAAAATAGCGGCTACACCTTC